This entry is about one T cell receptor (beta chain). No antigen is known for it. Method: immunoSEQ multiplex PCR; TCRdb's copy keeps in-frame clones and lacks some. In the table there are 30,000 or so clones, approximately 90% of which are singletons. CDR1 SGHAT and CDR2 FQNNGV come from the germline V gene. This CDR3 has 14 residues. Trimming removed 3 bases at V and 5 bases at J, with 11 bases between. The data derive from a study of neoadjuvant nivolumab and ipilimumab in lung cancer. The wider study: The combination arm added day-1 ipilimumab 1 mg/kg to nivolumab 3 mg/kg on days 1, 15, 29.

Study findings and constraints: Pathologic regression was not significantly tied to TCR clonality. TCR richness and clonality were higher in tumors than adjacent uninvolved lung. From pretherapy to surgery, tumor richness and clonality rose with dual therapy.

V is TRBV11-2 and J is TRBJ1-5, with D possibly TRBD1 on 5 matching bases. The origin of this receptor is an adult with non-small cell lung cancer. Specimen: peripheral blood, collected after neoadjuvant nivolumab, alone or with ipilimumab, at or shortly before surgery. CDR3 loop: CASSFGGGDQPQHF. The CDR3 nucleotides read TGTGCCAGCAGCTTTGGTGGGGGAGATCAGCCCCAGCATTTT.